A single sample gave rise to the 30 T cell receptor beta chains below, sequenced in a study of post-analysis software for immune sequencing data (dated by TCRdb to between 2015 and 2017). Antigens for these TCRs are unknown. Overall study results and their limits: Roughly 5 TRBV segments, including TRBV5-6, TRBV5-1 and TRBV20-1, were significantly more frequent in patients than controls.

The method was PCR. The instrument was an Illumina HiSeq 2500. Unique molecular identifiers were incorporated into TCR beta cDNA libraries to reduce PCR and sequencing biases. TCRdb's own reprocessing of the public reads used fastp at Q25 and MiXCR and kept productive beta chains. Each record represents a unique CDR3 protein, reported with the most common genes and DNA among its rows. The sample contains 650,000 to 850,000 distinct CDR3 sequences, 46% of them found a single time. 4.9% of the sample is taken by the ten largest. Sequenced input: blood. These receptors were collected from a girl between 5 and 17 years old with multiple sclerosis.

In its sample, this clonotype was seen a few times. Compared with germline, one end of the junction differs, possibly owing to a read error. This chain uses TRBV2 with TRBJ2-3; TRBD2 aligns across 9 bases. Germline lookup yields CDR1 SNHLY and CDR2 FYNNEI. The CDR3 consists of 19 residues. The CDR3 coding sequence is TGTGCCGGCAGTGAGGGGGTAGCGGGAGCTCTCGCACGCACAGATACGCAGTATTTT. This translates into CAGSEGVAGALARTDTQYF.

The chain is built from TRBV9 and TRBJ2-3; TRBD1 matches 7 bases. The CDR3 totals 18 residues. The V and J ends lost 4 bases and 2 bases, in that order; junction bases with no gene match: 16. Germline V CDR1 and CDR2: SGDLS, YYNGEE. Here the CDR3 reads CASSLKPPGGEITDTQYF. The CDR3 nucleotides read TGTGCCAGCAGCCTAAAACCCCCAGGGGGAGAGATCACAGATACGCAGTATTTT.

This clonotype has more than one count but fewer than ten. The V gene is TRBV12-3 or TRBV12-4, the J gene TRBJ2-1; the match to TRBD2 covers 10 bases. Trimming cost V 4 bases and J 2 bases; bases outside gene matches: 8. The CDR3 contains 17 residues. CDR3 sequence: CASSSRTSGHPYNEQFF. CDR3 DNA: TGTGCCAGCAGTTCGAGGACTAGCGGTCATCCCTACAATGAGCAGTTCTTC.

The chain combines TRBV5-1 with TRBJ2-1, with 8 bases fitting TRBD2. There are 15 residues in the CDR3. Germline CDR1 SGHRS, CDR2 YFSETQ. J lost 8 bases, V lost 1 base, and 8 bases had no gene match. CDR3: CASSLLWYGGDEQFF. The CDR3 DNA reads TGCGCCAGCAGCTTGCTGTGGTACGGGGGGGATGAGCAGTTCTTC.

The V and J genes are TRBV27 and TRBJ2-7; D is possibly TRBD2 (6 bases). Germline values: CDR1 MNHEY, CDR2 SMNVEV (reference sequence). Trimming cost V 4 bases and J 0 bases, with 16 bases left between them. The CDR3 contains 16 residues. CDR3 in amino acids: CASSSPNPRGSYEQYF. CDR3 coding DNA: TGTGCCAGCAGTTCCCCCAATCCGCGGGGCTCCTACGAGCAGTACTTC.

V is TRBV7-8 and J is TRBJ2-1; 9 nucleotides line up with TRBD1. Germline trimming cut 5 bases from V and 10 bases from J; bases unmatched to any gene: 12. Germline CDR1 is SGHVS and CDR2 is FQNEAQ. This CDR3 has 15 amino acids. CDR3 bases: TGTGCCAGCAGCCATCGGACAGGGGTTTCCTACGAGCAGTTCTTC. It specifies CASSHRTGVSYEQFF.

The gene calls are TRBV15 and TRBJ2-3; no definite D call. V gave up 5 bases and J gave up 5 bases, with 11 bases separating them. Germline assignment: CDR1 LNHNV and CDR2 YYDKDF (reference sequence). The CDR3 extends over 13 amino acids. CDR3 nucleotides: TGTGCCACCAGCCTTGGTACACGAGATACGCAGTATTTT. Translated, it gives CATSLGTRDTQYF.

This clonotype was detected only once. CDR3 residues: CASSPWAPGYTF. As DNA, the CDR3 is TGTGCCAGCAGCCCCTGGGCGCCTGGCTACACCTTC. The V and J genes are TRBV7-9 and TRBJ1-2; D not resolved. CDR3 size: 12 residues. The ends were cut back, 5 bases at V and 7 bases at J, with 11 bases in the middle. Germline V gives CDR1 SEHNR, CDR2 FQNEAQ (reference sequence).

V gene TRBV4-1 combines with J gene TRBJ2-6, with no clear D. With 0 bases removed from V and 2 bases from J, the gap between germline ends came to 8 bases. The CDR3 sequence is 16 residues long. CDR1 is MGHRA, CDR2 YSYEKL, per germline. The CDR3 sequence is CASSQDHRAGANVLTF. As DNA, the CDR3 is TGCGCCAGCAGCCAAGATCACCGGGCTGGGGCCAACGTCCTGACTTTC.

V gene TRBV20-1 combines with J gene TRBJ2-2; 16 bases line up with TRBD2. The V segment lost 6 bases and the J segment 6 bases; nucleotides outside the gene matches: 19. The V gene's germline CDR1 is DFQATT and CDR2 SNEGSKA (reference sequence). The CDR3 length is 20 residues. CDR3 in amino acids: CSATKPGLAGGPRIAGELFF. The CDR3 region has the DNA TGCAGTGCAACCAAACCGGGACTAGCGGGAGGGCCGAGAATCGCCGGGGAGCTGTTTTTT.

This chain links TRBV18 with TRBJ1-4; D unresolved. Trimming left V 5 bases short and J 6 bases short, with 4 bases between. The CDR3 sequence is 11 residues long. From germline, CDR1 is KGHSH and CDR2 LQKENI. CDR3: CASSSDEKLFF. The CDR3 bases are TGTGCCAGCTCATCCGATGAAAAACTGTTTTTT.

This clonotype was picked up a small number of times. The genes are TRBV9 and TRBJ2-7, with unresolved D. V was shortened by 4 bases and J by 2 bases, with 13 bases between the two germline ends. The CDR3 consists of 14 residues. Germline CDR1 and CDR2: SGDLS and YYNGEE. The CDR3: CASSPGKMPYEQYF. The CDR3 DNA sequence: TGTGCCAGCAGCCCTGGGAAAATGCCCTACGAGCAGTACTTC.

This CDR3 is CSAASGSSYNEQFF. The CDR3 DNA is TGCAGTGCTGCTAGCGGGAGCTCCTACAATGAGCAGTTCTTC. The chain carries TRBV20-1 and TRBJ2-1, with 10 nucleotides matching TRBD2. The CDR3 consists of 14 residues. The V gene end was trimmed by 5 bases and the J gene end by 0 bases; junction bases not matched to a gene: 1. CDR1 DFQATT and CDR2 SNEGSKA come from the germline V gene (reference sequence).

The V gene is TRBV5-1, the J gene TRBJ2-7; 11 bases are shared with TRBD2. V shed 0 bases and J 0 bases; nucleotides not matched to a gene: 5. Germline lookup yields CDR1 SGHRS and CDR2 YFSETQ. This CDR3 has 17 residues. CDR3 bases: TGCGCCAGCAGCTTGGCCCTGACTAGCGGGGACTCCTACGAGCAGTACTTC. As protein: CASSLALTSGDSYEQYF.

A remark on this clonotype: This CDR3 is missing its conserved last phenylalanine or tryptophan, likely due to a read error. The CDR3, as DNA: TGCGCCAGCAGCGGGAGCGGGAGTGTCTACAATGAGCAGTTCGTC. Encoded protein: CASSGSGSVYNEQFV. This chain connects TRBV5-1 to TRBJ2-1; TRBD2 agrees at 8 bases. The CDR3 contains 15 residues. V lost 4 bases and J lost 3; bases outside the gene matches: 6. Germline V gives CDR1 SGHRS, CDR2 YFSETQ.

The chain combines TRBV15 with TRBJ2-5, with 7 bases that match TRBD1. Unmatched junction bases numbered 8, after V lost 3 bases and J lost 4 bases. The germline V gene has CDR1 LNHNV and CDR2 YYDKDF (reference sequence). The CDR3 extends over 15 amino acids. In nucleotides, the CDR3 is TGTGCCACCAGCAGTAAGACAGGGCGTCCAGAGACCCAGTACTTC. This sequence encodes CATSSKTGRPETQYF. The complete variable domain, with remaining parts taken from reference TRBV15 and TRBJ2-5, reads DAMVIQNPRYQVTQFGKPVTLSCSQTLNHNVMYWYQQKSSQAPKLLFHYYDKDFNNEADTPDNFQSRRPNTSFCFLDIRSPGLGDTAMYLCATSSKTGRPETQYFGPGTRLLVL.

The chain has TRBV12-3 or TRBV12-4 and TRBJ2-1; D perhaps matches TRBD1 (6 bases). V lost 5 bases and J 2 bases, leaving 16 bases between the germline ends. The CDR3 length is 16 residues. CDR3: CASSPTTGSPYNEQFF. CDR3 bases: TGTGCCAGCAGTCCCACTACAGGGTCACCCTACAATGAGCAGTTCTTC.

This clonotype came up once. The gene calls are TRBV6-2 or TRBV6-3 and TRBJ2-1, with 7 bases fitting TRBD1. V shed 5 bases and J 8 bases; nucleotides not matched to a gene: 15. The CDR3 length is 16 residues. From germline, CDR1 is MNHEY and CDR2 SVGEGT. CDR3 residues: CASSKKSGPRGHEQFF. The CDR3 DNA sequence: TGTGCCAGCAGTAAAAAGTCCGGACCGAGGGGGCATGAGCAGTTCTTC.

The chain uses TRBV20-1 and TRBJ1-2; TRBD1 is a possible D gene (6 bases). Trimming stripped 6 bases from V and 6 bases from J, with 11 bases between. The V gene's germline CDR1 is DFQATT and CDR2 SNEGSKA (reference sequence). The CDR3 loop spans 11 amino acids. The CDR3 DNA reads as TGCAGTGCACAGGGAGTCCATGGCTACACCTTC. Translated, it gives CSAQGVHGYTF.

This chain uses TRBV19 with TRBJ2-7; D may be TRBD1 (5 bases). Germline V lookup: CDR1 LNHDA, CDR2 SQIVND (reference sequence). Trimming shortened V by 2 bases and J by 7 bases, and 18 bases separated the two germline ends. The CDR3 has 15 amino acids. In nucleotides, the CDR3 is TGTGCCAGTAGTATATCGAGGCAGGGCCCAAGAGAGCAGTACTTC. Amino acids: CASSISRQGPREQYF.

The chain joins TRBV2 to TRBJ2-5, with 10 bases aligning to TRBD1. In germline, CDR1 is SNHLY, CDR2 FYNNEI. The J segment lost 3 bases and the V segment lost 5 bases, leaving 6 bases of the junction unmatched. This CDR3 region has 15 residues. CDR3 loop: CASSLGTGAEETQYF. In DNA, the CDR3 is TGTGCCAGCAGTTTAGGGACAGGGGCTGAAGAGACCCAGTACTTC. Full variable domain (missing parts from reference TRBV2 and TRBJ2-5): EPEVTQTPSHQVTQMGQEVILRCVPISNHLYFYWYRQILGQKVEFLVSFYNNEISEKSEIFDDQFSVERPDGSNFTLKIRSTKLEDSAMYFCASSLGTGAEETQYFGPGTRLLVL.

The chain recombines TRBV20-1 with TRBJ2-2, with D possibly TRBD1 on 5 matching bases. V was pared by 6 bases and J by 6 bases, with 11 bases between. Germline loops: CDR1 DFQATT, CDR2 SNEGSKA (reference sequence). The CDR3 has 12 amino acids. The CDR3, as DNA: TGCAGTGCCGGTAGGGGTGCCGGGGAGCTGTTTTTT. Translation gives CSAGRGAGELFF.

This clonotype was counted a few times. The chain carries TRBV5-6 and TRBJ2-5; TRBD1 agrees at 11 bases. The CDR3 covers 15 residues. Trimming at V came to 1 base and at J to 7 bases, leaving 6 bases not matched to a gene. Looked up from germline, CDR1 is SGHDT and CDR2 is YYEEEE. The DNA for the CDR3 is TGTGCCAGCAGCTTGATGGACAGGGGGCTTGGGACCCAGTACTTC. Translated, it gives CASSLMDRGLGTQYF.

The chain is built from TRBV7-9 and TRBJ2-5; a weak D match, TRBD2 (6 bases). Near its end, the DNA agrees better with TRBJ2-7, so the J call may be wrong. There are 13 residues in the CDR3. Germline V gene data show CDR1 as SEHNR and CDR2 as FQNEAQ (reference sequence). CDR3 region: CASSFRLVSEQYF. The CDR3 DNA is TGTGCCAGCAGCTTCAGACTAGTATCCGAGCAGTACTTC.

The CDR3 region has the DNA TGTGCCAGCAGCCCACCACGTTCTAGCACAGATACGCAGTATTTT. Its translation is CASSPPRSSTDTQYF. V usage is TRBV4-2 and J usage is TRBJ2-3, with unresolved D. The length of the CDR3 is 15 residues. Per the germline V gene, CDR1 is LGHNA and CDR2 is YNFKEQ. Trimming cost V 4 bases and J 0 bases, with 11 bases left between them.

This chain joins TRBV6-1 and TRBJ2-5; the match to TRBD1 covers 9 bases. From germline, CDR1 is MNHNS and CDR2 SASEGT. The CDR3 totals 15 residues. V was clipped by 7 bases and J by 5 bases; unmatched bases: 11. The CDR3 DNA is TGTGCCAGCACCTCGGACAGGGGAGGCCTGGAGACCCAGTACTTC. Translation gives CASTSDRGGLETQYF.

The chain joins TRBV7-2 to TRBJ1-1; D call uncertain. Trimming removed 2 bases at V and 3 bases at J, with 7 bases between. CDR3 length: 13 amino acids. Germline CDR1 and CDR2: SGHTA and FQGNSA. The CDR3 here is CASSLRADTEAFF. CDR3 sequence (DNA): TGTGCCAGCAGCTTAAGGGCGGACACTGAAGCTTTCTTT.

CDR3: CSARDPRTGQRNTEAFF. The CDR3 coding sequence is TGCAGTGCTAGAGATCCCCGGACAGGCCAACGGAACACTGAAGCTTTCTTT. The chain links TRBV20-1 to TRBJ1-1, with 7 bases fitting TRBD1. The CDR3 totals 17 residues. CDR1 and CDR2 from the germline V gene are DFQATT and SNEGSKA (reference sequence). J gave up 1 base and V 0 bases, and 11 bases lay outside the gene matches.

This rearrangement joins TRBV20-1 to TRBJ2-1, with 9 bases lining up with TRBD2. J gave up 0 bases and V 3 bases, and 6 bases lay outside the gene matches. CDR1 DFQATT and CDR2 SNEGSKA come from the germline V gene (reference sequence). The CDR3 sequence is 16 residues long. The CDR3 nucleotides are TGCAGTGCTAGGGGCATTAGCGGGGGCTCCTACAATGAGCAGTTCTTC. Translated, it gives CSARGISGGSYNEQFF.

This sequence joins TRBV20-1 and TRBJ1-1; D unresolved. The CDR3 sequence is 10 residues long. Trimming cost V 6 bases and J 3 bases, with 5 bases left between them. Germline values: CDR1 DFQATT, CDR2 SNEGSKA (reference sequence). The CDR3 DNA follows: TGCAGTGCGGCGTACACTGAAGCTTTCTTT. It encodes CSAAYTEAFF.